This T cell receptor (beta chain) is from a study of tumor and adjacent non-tumor tissue in lung cancer. RNA was extracted from bulk tissue without any cell sorting. Distant lung tissue was collected more than 3 cm away from the tumor edge. The CDR3 totals 14 residues. In germline, CDR1 is PRHDT, CDR2 FYEKMQ (reference sequence). A modified ARM-PCR protocol with three rounds of nested PCR amplified TCRbeta. Each CDR3 protein gets one entry after TCRdb re-called the multiplex PCR reads with MiXCR. The table has fewer than 45,000 distinct CDR3 sequences, roughly 60% seen once; the top ten hold 15% to 20%. Comment on this clonotype: Germline is not matched at one junction end, which may reflect a read error.

Input material: distant non-tumor lung tissue. The chain carries TRBV13 and TRBJ1-4; 8 bases are shared with TRBD1. The receptor was isolated from a woman aged 40 to 49 with non-small cell lung cancer. CDR3 amino acids: CVSSFRTGNEKLFF. The CDR3 DNA sequence: TGCGTCAGCAGCTTCAGGACAGGGAATGAAAAACTGTTTTTT.